What follows is one TCR beta chain and its context. In the source study's methods: Quantification of nucleated cells was approximated via reference gene primer amplification. Some clones are missing from TCRdb's copy, which holds only in-frame ones; the method was immunoSEQ multiplex PCR. D and trimming were read from the DNA, whereas the V and J calls and clone size are those reported in that table. This table has about 49,000 clones, 84% appearing once. This sample was taken from a study of blood T cell repertoires in COVID-19. Turning to the study itself: Acute-phase and convalescent COVID-19 samples originated in the United States, Italy and Spain. T cells, B-cell-depleted T cells, or PBMCs supplied cDNA or gDNA.

The V and J ends lost 2 bases and 8 bases, in that order; junction bases with no gene match: 5. The CDR3 spans 13 residues. Germline V gene lookup returns CDR1 ENHRY and CDR2 SYGVKD. Sequenced material: peripheral blood. This chain uses TRBV10-3 with TRBJ1-2; 7 nucleotides line up with TRBD1. This receptor was identified in a man aged 50 to 59 with acute or convalescent COVID-19. The CDR3 here is CAISEDREGGYTF. In nucleotides, the CDR3 is TGTGCCATCAGTGAGGACAGGGAAGGCGGCTACACCTTC.